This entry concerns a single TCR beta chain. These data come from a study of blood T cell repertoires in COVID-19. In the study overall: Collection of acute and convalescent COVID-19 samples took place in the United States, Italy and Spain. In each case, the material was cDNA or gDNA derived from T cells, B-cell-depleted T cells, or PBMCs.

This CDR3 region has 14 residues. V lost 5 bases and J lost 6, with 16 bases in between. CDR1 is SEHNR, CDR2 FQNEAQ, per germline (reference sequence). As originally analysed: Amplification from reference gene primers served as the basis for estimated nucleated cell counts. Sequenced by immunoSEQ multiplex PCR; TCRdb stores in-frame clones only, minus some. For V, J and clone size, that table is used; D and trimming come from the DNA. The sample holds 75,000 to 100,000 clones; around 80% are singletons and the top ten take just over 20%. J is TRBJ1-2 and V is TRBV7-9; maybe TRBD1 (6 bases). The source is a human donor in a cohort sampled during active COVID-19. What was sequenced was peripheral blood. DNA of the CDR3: TGTGCCAGCAGCCCCCGGACAGCTCTGGATGGCTACACCTTC. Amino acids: CASSPRTALDGYTF.